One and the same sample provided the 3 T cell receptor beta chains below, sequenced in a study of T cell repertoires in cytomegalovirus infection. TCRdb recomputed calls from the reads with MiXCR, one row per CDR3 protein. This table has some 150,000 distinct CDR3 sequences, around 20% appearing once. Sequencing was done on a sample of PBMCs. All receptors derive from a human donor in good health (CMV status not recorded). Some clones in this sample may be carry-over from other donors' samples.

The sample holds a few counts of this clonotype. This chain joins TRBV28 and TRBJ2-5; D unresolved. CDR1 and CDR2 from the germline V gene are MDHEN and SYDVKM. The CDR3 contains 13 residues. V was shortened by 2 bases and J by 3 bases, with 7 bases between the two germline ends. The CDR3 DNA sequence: TGTGCCAGCAGTTTAACCCGGGAAGAGACCCAGTACTTC. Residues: CASSLTREETQYF.

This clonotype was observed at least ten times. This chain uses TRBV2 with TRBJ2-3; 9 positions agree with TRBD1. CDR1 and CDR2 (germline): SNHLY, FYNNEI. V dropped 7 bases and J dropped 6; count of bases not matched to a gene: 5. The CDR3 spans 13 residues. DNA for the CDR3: TGTGCCAGCATGGGACAGGGTAGCGATACGCAGTATTTT. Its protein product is CASMGQGSDTQYF.

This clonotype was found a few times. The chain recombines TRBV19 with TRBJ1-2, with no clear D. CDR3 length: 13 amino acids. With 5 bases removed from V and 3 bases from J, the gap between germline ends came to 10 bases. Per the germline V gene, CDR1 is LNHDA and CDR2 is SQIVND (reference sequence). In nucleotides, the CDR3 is TGTGCCAGTAGTTCGGCACTTTACTATGGCTACACCTTC. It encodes CASSSALYYGYTF. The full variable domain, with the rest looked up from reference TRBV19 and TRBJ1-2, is DGGITQSPKYLFRKEGQNVTLSCEQNLNHDAMYWYRQDPGQGLRLIYYSQIVNDFQKGDIAEGYSVSREKKESFPLTVTSAQKNPTAFYLCASSSALYYGYTFGSGTRLTVV.